The clone carrying this TCR beta chain appeared once. The sample comes from a study of T cells of healthy individuals. TCRdb passed the 5' RACE reads through MiXCR, listing each CDR3 protein once. The sample includes about 53,000 distinct CDR3 sequences, over 12% of them seen just once. The CDR3 has 16 amino acids. Deletions cut 3 bases from V and 1 base from J, with 15 bases between. Germline V gene lookup returns CDR1 SGHVS and CDR2 FQNEAQ. V usage is TRBV7-8 and J usage is TRBJ1-1; D is uncertain. The receptor's source is a human donor in good health. CDR3 coding DNA: TGTGCCAGCAGCTTGGCGGCTCATAGTGGGAACACTGAAGCTTTCTTT. This gives the protein CASSLAAHSGNTEAFF. Based on the CDR3 plus reference TRBV7-8 and TRBJ1-1, the full variable domain is GAGVSQSPRYKVAKRGQDVALRCDPISGHVSLFWYQQALGQGPEFLTYFQNEAQLDKSGLPSDRFFAERPEGSVSTLKIQRTQQEDSAVYLCASSLAAHSGNTEAFFGQGTRLTVV.